This T cell receptor (beta chain) was captured by sequencing in a study of control samples from healthy donors and cancer patients. The method was immunoSEQ multiplex PCR; TCRdb's version includes in-frame clones alone and lacks a portion of them. The sample carries about 160,000 clones, approximately 96% recorded once. This TCR was sampled from a woman aged 30 to 39 in good health. Sequenced material: blood.

The CDR3 loop is CASSLGPSGALNEQFF. CDR3 nucleotides: TGTGCCAGCTCACTAGGTCCTAGCGGGGCCCTCAATGAGCAGTTCTTC. V is TRBV18 and J is TRBJ2-1; 9 bases fit TRBD2. The CDR3 totals 16 residues. V shed 4 bases and J 6 bases; nucleotides not matched to a gene: 10. Germline V gene sequence: CDR1 KGHSH, CDR2 LQKENI.